The rows below give T cell receptor beta chains drawn from one sample of a study of T cell changes during pregnancy in multiple sclerosis. Profiling relied on immunoSEQ multiplex PCR, and the TCRdb table lists in-frame clones only, not all of them. The sample has around 78,000 clones; roughly 89% are singletons. The material sequenced was peripheral blood, taken in the third trimester of pregnancy. The receptors were sampled from a female donor in good health, enrolled as a control in a pregnancy study. Both conserved end residues are part of each CDR3. Each record gives: D gene, V gene, J gene, clone size, CDR3 protein, CDR3 DNA. D genes are given only for firm matches. Some rows mark clone size as missing; the rest say once, few, many or name a class of expanded clone.

>.|TRBV7-6|TRBJ2-1|.
CASSLAADYNEQFF
TGTGCCAGCAGCTTAGCTGCGGACTACAATGAGCAGTTCTTC
>TRBD1|TRBV6-1|TRBJ1-6|once
CASSQTGRINSPLHF
TGTGCCAGCAGCCAGACAGGGAGAATTAATTCACCCCTCCACTTT
>.|TRBV4-1|TRBJ2-1|.
CASSQDSRGINEQFF
TGCGCCAGCAGCCAAGATTCCAGGGGTATCAATGAGCAGTTCTTC
>.|TRBV5-1|TRBJ1-2|.
CASGGGVYGYTF
TGCGCCAGCGGCGGGGGGGTCTATGGCTACACCTTC
>.|TRBV5-6|TRBJ1-5|.
CASSLKMRGGNQPQHF
TGTGCCAGCAGCTTGAAAATGAGGGGGGGAAATCAGCCCCAGCATTTT
>.|TRBV6-6|TRBJ2-7|.
CASRTADYEQYF
TGTGCCAGCAGGACAGCCGACTACGAGCAGTACTTC
>.|TRBV28|TRBJ2-3|.
CASSWTADTQYF
TGTGCCAGCAGTTGGACTGCAGATACGCAGTATTTT
>.|TRBV25-1|TRBJ1-2|.
CASSDGGGYGYTF
TGTGCCAGCAGTGACGGGGGTGGCTATGGCTACACCTTC
>TRBD1|TRBV5-6|TRBJ2-5|.
CASSFPGTANQETQYF
TGTGCCAGCAGCTTCCCCGGGACAGCGAACCAAGAGACCCAGTACTTC
>.|TRBV5-6|TRBJ2-6|.
CASSHTRSSGANVLTF
TGTGCCAGCAGCCATACCCGGAGCTCTGGGGCCAACGTCCTGACTTTC
>TRBD2|TRBV27|TRBJ2-3|.
CASSRTSGGVDFTDTQYF
TGTGCCAGCAGTCGGACTAGCGGGGGCGTGGATTTCACAGATACGCAGTATTTT
>.|TRBV6-5|TRBJ1-5|.
CASSYSSGGNQPQHF
TGTGCCAGCAGTTACTCGTCGGGGGGCAATCAGCCCCAGCATTTT
>TRBD1|TRBV5-6|TRBJ2-7|.
CASSLAGTAKYEQYF
TGTGCCAGCAGTTTAGCCGGGACAGCGAAATACGAGCAGTACTTC
>.|TRBV11-2|TRBJ1-2|once
CASSLDFYGYTF
TGTGCCAGCAGCTTAGACTTCTATGGCTACACCTTC
>.|TRBV11-2|TRBJ1-4|.
CASSSQGVRNEKLFF
TGTGCCAGCAGCTCACAGGGTGTTAGAAATGAAAAACTGTTTTTT
>TRBD2|TRBV28|TRBJ2-3|.
CASSISGRDTDTQYF
TGTGCCAGCAGCATTAGCGGGAGGGACACAGATACGCAGTATTTT